The present TCR beta chain was sequenced within a study of blood T cell repertoires in COVID-19. V lost 3 bases and J 5 bases, leaving 14 bases between the germline ends. The CDR3 loop spans 15 amino acids. Germline V gene sequence: CDR1 DFQATT, CDR2 SNEGSKA (reference sequence). TCRdb's table, derived via immunoSEQ multiplex PCR, lists solely in-frame clones and lacks some. The sample holds 150,000 or so clones, 70% to 80% seen once. The sample holds a few counts of this clone. Sequencing input: peripheral blood. This clonotype was obtained from an elderly woman with active or convalescent COVID-19. The chain couples TRBV20-1 to TRBJ1-6; D not certain. This CDR3 reads CSASERMGNNSPLHF. CDR3 DNA: TGCAGTGCTAGTGAGCGTATGGGCAATAATTCACCCCTCCACTTT.